This entry concerns a single T cell receptor (beta chain). The entry originates in a study of blood T cell repertoires in COVID-19. The wider study: Samples taken during acute and convalescent COVID-19 were collected in the United States, Italy and Spain. T cells, B-cell-depleted T cells, or PBMCs provided the cDNA or gDNA that served as material.

Methods used by the authors: Using reference gene primer amplification, nucleated cell counts were estimated. Libraries were prepared by immunoSEQ multiplex PCR; TCRdb keeps only in-frame clonotypes and omits some of them. The V and J calls and the clone size are those of that table, but D and trimming were determined from the DNA. The table lists about 98,000 clones, about 85% of them singletons. Looked up from germline, CDR1 is LNHNV and CDR2 is YYDKDF (reference sequence). J was trimmed by 2 bases and V by 3 bases; bases with no gene match: 6. The length of the CDR3 is 16 residues. This TCR was sampled from an older man with acute or convalescent COVID-19. V and J are TRBV15 and TRBJ2-7; TRBD2 aligns across 11 bases. The sample was peripheral blood. The CDR3 loop is CATSRKVSGGAYEQYF. CDR3 DNA sequence: TGTGCCACCAGCAGGAAAGTTAGCGGGGGGGCCTACGAGCAGTACTTC.